The source of this T cell receptor beta chain is a study of cytomegalovirus exposure and HLA in healthy donors. CDR3 length: 14 amino acids. Germline V gene data show CDR1 as SGHTA and CDR2 as FQGTGA. With V trimmed by 5 bases and J by 6 bases, 4 bases remained unmatched. To note about this clone: Its target is not known.

General study findings and limits: In a later analysis, TCR beta V- and J-gene trimming showed a link to a missense DCLRE1C variant. Most TCR sequences were seen very rarely across donors, but some public TCRs occurred in many.

Primers: 60 Vbeta forward and 13 Jbeta reverse. Libraries were prepared by immunoSEQ multiplex PCR; TCRdb keeps only in-frame clonotypes and omits some of them. The sample holds 200,000 or so clones, more than 65% seen once. This receptor was identified in a man aged 18 to 30 in good health and CMV-seronegative. The sequencing sample was made of PBMCs. The genes are TRBV7-3 and TRBJ2-3; 11 bases fit TRBD2. For the CDR3, the DNA is TGTGCCAGCAGCCCCGGGACTAGCGGCGATACGCAGTATTTT. Amino acid sequence: CASSPGTSGDTQYF.